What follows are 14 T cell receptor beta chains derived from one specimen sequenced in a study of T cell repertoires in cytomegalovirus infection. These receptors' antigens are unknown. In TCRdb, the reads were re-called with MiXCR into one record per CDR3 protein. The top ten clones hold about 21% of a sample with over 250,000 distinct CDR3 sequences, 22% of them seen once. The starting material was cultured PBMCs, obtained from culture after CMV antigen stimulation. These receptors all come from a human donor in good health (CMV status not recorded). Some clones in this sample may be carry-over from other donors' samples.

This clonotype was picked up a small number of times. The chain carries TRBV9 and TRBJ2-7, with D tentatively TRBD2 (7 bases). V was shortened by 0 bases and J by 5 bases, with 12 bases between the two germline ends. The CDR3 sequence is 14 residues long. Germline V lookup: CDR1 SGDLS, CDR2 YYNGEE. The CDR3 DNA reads TGTGCCAGCAGCGTAGACGGGGGGCGGGACGAGCAGTACTTC. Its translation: CASSVDGGRDEQYF.

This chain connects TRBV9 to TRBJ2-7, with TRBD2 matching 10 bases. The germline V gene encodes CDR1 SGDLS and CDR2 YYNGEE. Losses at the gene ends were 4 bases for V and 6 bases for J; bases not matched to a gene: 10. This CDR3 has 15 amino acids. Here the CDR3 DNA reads TGTGCCAGCAGCCCGGACCTAGCGGGAGCATCCGAGCAGTACTTC. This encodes CASSPDLAGASEQYF.

Here the CDR3 DNA reads TGTGCCAGTACCTCCTACTCCACATCGAACACTGAAGCTTTCTTT. It translates to CASTSYSTSNTEAFF. J is TRBJ1-1 and V is TRBV12-3 or TRBV12-4; no firm D call. Trimming took 9 bases from V and 1 from J, leaving 18 bases between them. CDR3 length equals 15 residues.

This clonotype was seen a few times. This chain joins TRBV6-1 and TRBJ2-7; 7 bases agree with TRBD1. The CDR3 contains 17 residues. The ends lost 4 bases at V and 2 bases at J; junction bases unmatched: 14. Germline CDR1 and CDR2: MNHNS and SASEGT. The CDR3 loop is CASSVSEPGTVAYEQYF. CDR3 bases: TGTGCCAGCAGTGTGAGCGAACCCGGGACAGTAGCCTACGAGCAGTACTTC.

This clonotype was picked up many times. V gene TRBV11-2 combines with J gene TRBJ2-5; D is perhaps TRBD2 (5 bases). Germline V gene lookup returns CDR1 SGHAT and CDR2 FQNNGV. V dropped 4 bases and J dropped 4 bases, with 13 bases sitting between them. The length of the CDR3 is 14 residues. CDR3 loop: CASSSSLGRETQYF. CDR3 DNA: TGTGCCAGCAGCTCGTCACTAGGGCGAGAGACCCAGTACTTC.

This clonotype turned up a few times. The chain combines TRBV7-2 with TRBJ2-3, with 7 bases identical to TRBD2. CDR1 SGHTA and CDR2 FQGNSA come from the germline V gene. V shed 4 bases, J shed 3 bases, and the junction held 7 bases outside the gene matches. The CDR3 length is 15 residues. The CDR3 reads CASSSLLRETDTQYF. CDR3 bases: TGTGCCAGCAGCTCCCTATTGCGGGAGACAGATACGCAGTATTTT.

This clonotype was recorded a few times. The CDR3 DNA follows: TGTGCCAGCAGGGGACAGGGGTTCGCCACCATATATTTT. Translated: CASRGQGFATIYF. The rearrangement uses TRBV12-3 or TRBV12-4 and TRBJ1-3; 10 bases agree with TRBD1. There are 13 residues in the CDR3. Germline trimming cut 6 bases from V and 9 bases from J; bases unmatched to any gene: 5.

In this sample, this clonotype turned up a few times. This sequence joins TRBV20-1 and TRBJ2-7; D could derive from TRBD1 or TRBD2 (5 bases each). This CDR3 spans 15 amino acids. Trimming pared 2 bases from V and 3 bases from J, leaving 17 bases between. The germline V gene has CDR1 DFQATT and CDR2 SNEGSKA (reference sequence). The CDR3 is CSARPPVGANYEQYF. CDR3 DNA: TGCAGTGCTAGACCCCCGGTCGGGGCAAACTACGAGCAGTACTTC.

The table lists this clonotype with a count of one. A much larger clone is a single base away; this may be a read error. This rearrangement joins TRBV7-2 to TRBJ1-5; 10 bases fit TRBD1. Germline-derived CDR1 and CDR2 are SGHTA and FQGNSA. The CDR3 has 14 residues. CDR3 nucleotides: TGTGCCTGCAGCGACGGACAGGGGGTTCAGCCCCAGCATTTT. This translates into CACSDGQGVQPQHF. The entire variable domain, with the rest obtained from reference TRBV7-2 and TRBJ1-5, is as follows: GAGVSQSPSNKVTEKGKDVELRCDPISGHTALYWYRQSLGQGLEFLIYFQGNSAPDKSGLPSDRFSAERTGGSVSTLTIQRTQQEDSAVYLCACSDGQGVQPQHFGDGTRLSIL.

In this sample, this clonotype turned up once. The CDR3 spells CASRGTGGGGYTF. The CDR3 DNA follows: TGTGCCAGCAGGGGAACAGGGGGCGGTGGCTACACCTTC. The chain is built from TRBV5-3 and TRBJ1-2; TRBD1 agrees at 9 bases. TRBV5-3 is an ORF for which the function is uncertain. This CDR3 region has 13 residues. Trimming at V came to 8 bases and at J to 7 bases, leaving 9 bases not matched to a gene.

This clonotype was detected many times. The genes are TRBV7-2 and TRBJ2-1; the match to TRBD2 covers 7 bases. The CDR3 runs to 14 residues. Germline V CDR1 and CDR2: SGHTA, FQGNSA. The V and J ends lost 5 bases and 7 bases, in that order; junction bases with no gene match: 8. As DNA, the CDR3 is TGTGCCAGCAGCCCAACACTAGCGCGGAATGAGCAGTTCTTC. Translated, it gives CASSPTLARNEQFF.

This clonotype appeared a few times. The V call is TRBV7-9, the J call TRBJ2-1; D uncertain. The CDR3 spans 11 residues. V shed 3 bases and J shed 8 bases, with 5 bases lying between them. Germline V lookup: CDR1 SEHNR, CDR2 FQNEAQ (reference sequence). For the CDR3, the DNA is TGTGCCAGCAGCTTCGCCTATGAGCAGTTCTTC. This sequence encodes CASSFAYEQFF.

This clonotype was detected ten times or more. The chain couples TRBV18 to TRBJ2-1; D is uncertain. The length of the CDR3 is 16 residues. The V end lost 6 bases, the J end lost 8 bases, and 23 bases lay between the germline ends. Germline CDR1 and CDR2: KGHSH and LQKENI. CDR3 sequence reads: CASSPHGRALLDEQFF. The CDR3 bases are TGTGCCAGCTCTCCGCACGGTCGGGCACTATTGGATGAGCAGTTCTTC.

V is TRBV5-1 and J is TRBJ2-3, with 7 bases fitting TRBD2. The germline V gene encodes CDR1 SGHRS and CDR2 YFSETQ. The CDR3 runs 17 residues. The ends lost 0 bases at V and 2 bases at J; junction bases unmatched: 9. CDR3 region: CASSLALGLPYTDTQYF. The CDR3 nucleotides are TGCGCCAGCAGCTTGGCCCTGGGACTACCATACACAGATACGCAGTATTTT.